The clone carrying this TCR beta chain was counted a few times. Antigen specificity is unknown. CDR3 size: 17 residues. Trimming cost V 2 bases and J 0 bases; bases outside gene matches: 9. Germline values: CDR1 GTSNPN, CDR2 SVGIG (reference sequence). This sample is drawn from a study of cytomegalovirus exposure and HLA in healthy donors. The PCR employed 60 Vbeta primers together with 13 Jbeta primers. The data were produced by immunoSEQ multiplex PCR, yet TCRdb's version contains in-frame clones alone and is incomplete. The table shows about 170,000 clones, with 75% to 80% occurring only once. Overall study results and limits: High sensitivity and specificity were reportedly achieved when the classifier diagnosed cytomegalovirus status. The study listed 150 to 200 cytomegalovirus-associated TCR beta chains. In a later analysis, an Asian-associated ancestry cluster reportedly showed fewer N-insertions than the roughly 650-donor mean.

This receptor was identified in a man between 35 and 55 years old in good health and CMV-seropositive. Sequencing was done on a sample of PBMCs. V gene TRBV30 combines with J gene TRBJ2-1, with 8 bases identical to TRBD1. The CDR3 loop reads CAWSYRTGTLSYNEQFF. CDR3 nucleotides: TGTGCCTGGAGTTATAGGACAGGGACTCTCTCCTACAATGAGCAGTTCTTC.